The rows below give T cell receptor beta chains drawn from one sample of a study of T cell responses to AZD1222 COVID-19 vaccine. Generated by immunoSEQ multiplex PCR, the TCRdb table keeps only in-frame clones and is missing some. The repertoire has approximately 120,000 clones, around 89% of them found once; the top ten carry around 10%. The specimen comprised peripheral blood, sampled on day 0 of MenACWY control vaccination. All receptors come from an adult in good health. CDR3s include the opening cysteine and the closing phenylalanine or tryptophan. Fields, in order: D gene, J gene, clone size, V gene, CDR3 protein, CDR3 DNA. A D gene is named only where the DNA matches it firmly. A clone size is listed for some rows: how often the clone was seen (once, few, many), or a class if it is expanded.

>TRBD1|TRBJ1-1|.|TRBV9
CASTPGTERAFF
TGTGCCAGCACCCCCGGGACAGAAAGAGCTTTCTTT
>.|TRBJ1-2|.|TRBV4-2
CASSNDEVYGYTF
TGTGCCAGCAGCAACGACGAGGTATATGGCTACACCTTC
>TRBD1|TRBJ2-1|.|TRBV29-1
CSAGTGDMNEQFF
TGCAGCGCCGGGACAGGGGATATGAATGAGCAGTTCTTC
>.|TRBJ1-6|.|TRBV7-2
CASSLEGGGTPLHF
TGTGCCAGCAGCTTAGAAGGTGGAGGAACACCCCTCCACTTT
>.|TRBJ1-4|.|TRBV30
CAWRGSGLSTNEKLFF
TGTGCCTGGAGGGGATCAGGGTTATCAACTAATGAAAAACTGTTTTTT
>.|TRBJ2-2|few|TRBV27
CASSSGRANTGELFF
TGTGCCAGCAGTTCGGGAAGGGCCAACACCGGGGAGCTGTTTTTT
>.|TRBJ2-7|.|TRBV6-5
CASSYEIKGSEQYF
TGTGCCAGCAGTTACGAGATAAAGGGATCCGAGCAGTACTTC
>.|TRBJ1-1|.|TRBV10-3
CAGRLELNTEAFF
TGTGCCGGCCGTTTGGAATTGAACACTGAAGCTTTCTTT
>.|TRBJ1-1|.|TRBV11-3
CASSKAGSLNTEAFF
TGTGCCAGCAGTAAAGCAGGGTCATTGAACACTGAAGCTTTCTTT
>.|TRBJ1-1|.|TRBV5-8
CASPRRGEAFF
TGTGCCAGCCCCAGACGGGGTGAAGCTTTCTTT
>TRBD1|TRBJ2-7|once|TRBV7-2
CASSSRDSYEQYF
TGTGCCAGCAGCTCCCGGGACAGCTACGAGCAGTACTTC
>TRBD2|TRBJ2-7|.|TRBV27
CASSSRLAGGRVAYEQYF
TGTGCCAGCAGTTCCCGACTAGCGGGAGGTAGGGTAGCCTACGAGCAGTACTTC
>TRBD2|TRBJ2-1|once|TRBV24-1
CATRGLAGGNEQFF
TGTGCCACCAGGGGACTAGCGGGAGGAAATGAGCAGTTCTTC
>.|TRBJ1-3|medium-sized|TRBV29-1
CSVEVANSGNTIYF
TGCAGCGTTGAAGTGGCGAACTCTGGAAACACCATATATTTT
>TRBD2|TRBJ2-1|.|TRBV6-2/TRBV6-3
CASSYEGLATNEQFF
TGTGCCAGCAGTTACGAGGGACTAGCGACGAATGAGCAGTTCTTC
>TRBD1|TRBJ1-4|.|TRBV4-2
CASSSRTGGTNEKLFF
TGTGCCAGCAGCAGTCGGACAGGGGGCACTAATGAAAAACTGTTTTTT
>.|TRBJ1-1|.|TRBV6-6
CASSKGAGVNTEAFF
TGTGCCAGCAGTAAGGGCGCAGGGGTGAACACTGAAGCTTTCTTT
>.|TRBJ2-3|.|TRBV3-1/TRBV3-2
CASSPRGGITDTQYF
TGTGCCAGCAGTCCCCGTGGGGGGATCACAGATACGCAGTATTTT
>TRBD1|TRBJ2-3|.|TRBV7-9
CASSFGQGIDTQYF
TGTGCCAGCAGCTTCGGACAGGGTATAGATACGCAGTATTTT
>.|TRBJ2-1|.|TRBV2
CASSYSVHSEQFF
TGTGCCAGCAGCTATAGTGTCCACAGTGAGCAGTTCTTC
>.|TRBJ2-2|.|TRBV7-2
CASSWGTPTLELFF
TGTGCCAGCAGCTGGGGGACACCCACCCTTGAGCTGTTTTTT
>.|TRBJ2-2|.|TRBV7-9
CASSPGQAYTGELFF
TGTGCCAGCAGCCCGGGGCAGGCGTACACCGGGGAGCTGTTTTTT
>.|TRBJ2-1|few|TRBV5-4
CASSGAGTNNEQFF
TGTGCCAGCAGCGGGGCCGGGACGAACAATGAGCAGTTCTTC
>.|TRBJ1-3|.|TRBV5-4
CASSDTGVENTIYF
TGTGCCAGCAGCGACACAGGCGTTGAAAACACCATATATTTT
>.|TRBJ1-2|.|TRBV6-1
CASSEGDSTNYTF
TGTGCCAGCAGTGAAGGCGACAGTACGAACTACACCTTC
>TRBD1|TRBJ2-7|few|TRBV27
CASRSDRGSYEQYF
TGTGCCAGCAGATCTGACAGGGGTTCCTACGAGCAGTACTTC
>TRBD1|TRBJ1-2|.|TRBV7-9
CASSGGTDVYGYTF
TGTGCCAGCAGCGGGGGGACAGATGTTTATGGCTACACCTTC
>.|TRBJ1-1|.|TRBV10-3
CAISESGTMNTEAFF
TGTGCCATCAGTGAGTCAGGAACTATGAACACTGAAGCTTTCTTT
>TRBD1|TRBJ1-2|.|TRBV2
CASSGAGGNYGYTF
TGTGCCAGCAGTGGGGCAGGGGGGAACTATGGCTACACCTTC
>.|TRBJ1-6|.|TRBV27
CASKLHGVDNSPLHF
TGTGCCAGCAAGCTACACGGGGTGGATAATTCACCCCTCCACTTT
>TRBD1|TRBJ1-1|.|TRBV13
CASSLLGTGVTEAFF
TGTGCCAGCAGCTTACTTGGGACAGGGGTCACTGAAGCTTTCTTT
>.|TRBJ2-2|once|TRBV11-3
CASSLGSNTGELFF
TGTGCCAGCAGCTTAGGAAGTAACACCGGGGAGCTGTTTTTT
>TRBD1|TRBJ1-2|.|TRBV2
CASRGGTDLYGYTF
TGTGCCAGCAGAGGCGGGACAGACCTTTATGGCTACACCTTC
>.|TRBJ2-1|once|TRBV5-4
CATISLQGSYNEQFF
TGTGCCACCATTAGCCTCCAGGGGTCCTACAATGAGCAGTTCTTC
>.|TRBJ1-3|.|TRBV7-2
CASSLASGGTGNTIYF
TGTGCCAGCAGCTTAGCATCCGGGGGAACTGGAAACACCATATATTTT
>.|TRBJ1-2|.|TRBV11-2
CASSSIRRQGSGYTF
TGTGCCAGCAGCTCAATTAGAAGGCAGGGGTCTGGCTACACCTTC
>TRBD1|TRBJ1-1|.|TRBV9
CASSPTGGSSEAFF
TGTGCCAGCAGCCCTACAGGGGGCTCATCGGAAGCTTTCTTT
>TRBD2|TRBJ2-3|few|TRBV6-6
CASSPRPRLAGVTDTQYF
TGTGCCAGCAGTCCAAGGCCCCGACTAGCGGGAGTCACAGATACGCAGTATTTT
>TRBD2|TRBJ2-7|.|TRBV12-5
CASGLAATTSGRGTYEQYF
TGTGCTAGTGGTTTGGCGGCGACTACTAGCGGGAGAGGAACCTACGAGCAGTACTTC
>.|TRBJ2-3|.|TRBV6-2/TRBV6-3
CASSSFTGTSTDTQYF
TGTGCCAGCAGTTCATTCACAGGGACTAGCACAGATACGCAGTATTTT
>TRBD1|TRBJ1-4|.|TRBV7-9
CASSLGQGVEKLFF
TGTGCCAGCAGCTTAGGACAGGGCGTTGAAAAACTGTTTTTT
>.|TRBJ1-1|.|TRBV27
CASTLIGGSTEAFF
TGTGCCAGCACCTTAATCGGGGGGTCTACTGAAGCTTTCTTT
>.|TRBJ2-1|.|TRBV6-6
CASSYGYSSYNEQFF
TGTGCCAGCAGTTACGGGTATAGCTCCTACAATGAGCAGTTCTTC
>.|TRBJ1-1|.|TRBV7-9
CASSIQGDTEAFF
TGTGCCAGCAGCATACAGGGAGACACTGAAGCTTTCTTT
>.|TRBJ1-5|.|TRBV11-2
CASSLDNNQPQHF
TGTGCCAGCAGCTTAGACAACAATCAGCCCCAGCATTTT